Below are 27 T cell receptor beta chains sequenced from a single sample in a study of Graves' ophthalmopathy and Graves' hyperthyroidism. Researchers took RNA transcripts and amplified TCR beta CDR3 regions from them. Amplification began with first-round RT-PCR using HTBI primers, then second-round multiplex PCR was performed. TCRdb analysed the multiplex PCR reads with MiXCR anew, one entry per CDR3 protein. The sample includes about 370,000 distinct CDR3 sequences, about 18% of them seen just once. Sequencing used peripheral blood. The source of these receptors is an adult woman with stable Graves' hyperthyroidism.

The table lists this clonotype with many counts. This chain joins TRBV7-9 and TRBJ2-7; D is tentatively TRBD1 or TRBD2 (5 bases each). CDR1 SEHNR and CDR2 FQNEAQ come from the germline V gene (reference sequence). The CDR3 totals 13 residues. The germline V and J ends were trimmed by 2 bases and 3 bases, with 8 bases remaining between them. The CDR3 loop is CASSLPGRYEQYF. The CDR3 DNA sequence: TGTGCCAGCAGCTTACCGGGGCGCTACGAGCAGTACTTC.

This clonotype was detected ten times or more. The rearrangement uses TRBV5-6 and TRBJ2-5; perhaps TRBD2 as D (7 bases). V was trimmed by 0 bases and J by 4 bases, leaving 13 bases between them. Germline CDR1 is SGHDT and CDR2 is YYEEEE. The CDR3 runs 15 residues. CDR3 bases: TGTGCCAGCAGCTTGGGTCTGGGAGGGGGAGAGACCCAGTACTTC. It specifies CASSLGLGGGETQYF. Drawing the rest from reference TRBV5-6 and TRBJ2-5, the complete variable domain is DAGVTQSPTHLIKTRGQQVTLRCSPKSGHDTVSWYQQALGQGPQFIFQYYEEEERQRGNFPDRFSGHQFPNYSSELNVNALLLGDSALYLCASSLGLGGGETQYFGPGTRLLVL.

This clonotype was counted ten times or more. The chain links TRBV5-1 to TRBJ2-2, with TRBD1 matching over 10 bases. This CDR3 has 15 amino acids. Trimming removed 4 bases from V and 7 bases from J; junction bases left unmatched: 7. Germline lookup yields CDR1 SGHRS and CDR2 YFSETQ. The DNA of the CDR3 is TGCGCCAGCAGCGAGGACAGGGGGTTCGACGGGGAGCTGTTTTTT. Amino acids: CASSEDRGFDGELFF.

This clonotype was detected many times. The V and J genes are TRBV5-1 and TRBJ1-1; D gene ambiguous. In germline, CDR1 is SGHRS, CDR2 YFSETQ. V lost 0 bases, J lost 3 bases, and 12 bases lay in between. This CDR3 has 15 amino acids. CDR3 sequence: CASSLEGQVYTEAFF. The CDR3 coding sequence is TGCGCCAGCAGCTTGGAGGGTCAGGTATACACTGAAGCTTTCTTT.

This clonotype was seen at least ten times. CDR3 sequence reads: CAWSVRQGTNEQYF. CDR3 bases: TGTGCCTGGAGTGTACGGCAGGGAACTAACGAGCAGTACTTC. The genes are TRBV30 and TRBJ2-7, with TRBD1 as a possible D gene (5 bases). This CDR3 has 14 amino acids. The germline gives CDR1 GTSNPN, CDR2 SVGIG (reference sequence). V lost 0 bases, J lost 5 bases, and 14 bases lay in between.

The V call is TRBV10-3, the J call TRBJ2-5; weak D call: TRBD1 (6 bases). CDR1 and CDR2 from the germline V gene are ENHRY and SYGVKD. The CDR3 consists of 15 residues. V lost 0 bases and J 5 bases, leaving 13 bases between the germline ends. CDR3 nucleotides: TGTGCCATCAGTGAGTCGACGGACAGTAAGGAGACCCAGTACTTC. This gives the protein CAISESTDSKETQYF.

In its sample, this clonotype was seen many times. The chain combines TRBV5-1 with TRBJ2-3; tentatively, D is TRBD1 (5 bases). V lost 0 bases to trimming and J lost 8 bases, with 10 bases between them. This CDR3 comprises 13 residues. The germline CDR1 and CDR2 sequences are SGHRS and YFSETQ. CDR3 sequence: CASSLVQGGTQYF. CDR3 nucleotide sequence: TGCGCCAGCAGCTTGGTTCAGGGTGGTACGCAGTATTTT.

This clonotype was seen ten or more times. The chain employs TRBV30 and TRBJ1-1, with no clear D. Looked up from germline, CDR1 is GTSNPN and CDR2 is SVGIG (reference sequence). This CDR3 region has 13 residues. V gave up 2 bases and J gave up 0 bases, with 7 bases separating them. The CDR3 spells CAWSLGMNTEAFF. CDR3 nucleotide sequence: TGTGCCTGGAGTCTAGGGATGAACACTGAAGCTTTCTTT.

There are many counts of this clonotype. The V call is TRBV6-5, the J call TRBJ2-7; D ambiguous. Germline values: CDR1 MNHEY, CDR2 SVGAGI. Trimming stripped 6 bases from V and 3 bases from J, with 15 bases between. The CDR3 has 14 amino acids. The CDR3 region is CASRRADKHYEQYF. The CDR3 region has the DNA TGTGCCAGCAGACGGGCCGACAAGCACTACGAGCAGTACTTC.

This clonotype occurred a few times. This chain uses TRBV30 with TRBJ1-5; no definite D call. The CDR3 sequence is 16 residues long. The germline CDR1 and CDR2 sequences are GTSNPN and SVGIG (reference sequence). V lost 2 bases to trimming and J lost 2 bases, with 16 bases between them. The DNA for the CDR3 is TGTGCCTGGAGTCCGGGTATGGAGTTTGGCAATCAGCCCCAGCATTTT. Translating it yields CAWSPGMEFGNQPQHF.

The table lists this clonotype with many counts. This chain connects TRBV29-1 to TRBJ2-5; D is ambiguous. CDR1 is SQVTM, CDR2 ANQGSEA, per germline. The CDR3 runs 13 residues. V was trimmed by 3 bases and J by 2 bases, leaving 10 bases between them. DNA for the CDR3: TGCAGCGTTGATTCGGGCGTTCAAGAGACCCAGTACTTC. This codes for CSVDSGVQETQYF.

There are many counts of this clonotype. The V gene is TRBV2, the J gene TRBJ1-1; D possibly corresponds to TRBD1 (5 bases). V was shortened by 3 bases and J by 1 base, with 9 bases between the two germline ends. This CDR3 is built from 14 residues. Germline lookup yields CDR1 SNHLY and CDR2 FYNNEI. The CDR3 here is CASSDQGGNTEAFF. The CDR3 bases are TGTGCCAGCAGTGACCAGGGAGGGAACACTGAAGCTTTCTTT.

The rearrangement uses TRBV19 and TRBJ2-6, with D possibly being TRBD2 (6 bases). The CDR3 has 18 residues. Looked up from germline, CDR1 is LNHDA and CDR2 is SQIVND (reference sequence). The V end was cut by 5 bases, the J end by 3 bases, with 20 bases between. This CDR3 reads CASSAGLLLKSGANVLTF. In DNA form, the CDR3 reads TGTGCCAGTAGTGCGGGACTTCTCCTTAAAAGTGGGGCCAACGTCCTGACTTTC.

This clonotype was seen ten or more times. This chain connects TRBV6-1 to TRBJ1-1; 7 bases are shared with TRBD1. V dropped 7 bases and J dropped 4; count of bases not matched to a gene: 9. CDR1 and CDR2 from the germline V gene are MNHNS and SASEGT. This CDR3 has 14 amino acids. The CDR3 nucleotides read TGTGCCAGCAATACCGGGACAGCAAGCACTGAAGCTTTCTTT. This sequence encodes CASNTGTASTEAFF.

Only a few counts were recorded for this clonotype. This rearrangement joins TRBV7-6 to TRBJ1-6; 9 positions match TRBD1. The V gene's germline CDR1 is SGHVS and CDR2 FNYEAQ. The J segment lost 5 bases and the V segment lost 5 bases, leaving 4 bases of the junction unmatched. CDR3 length: 15 amino acids. For the CDR3, the DNA is TGTGCCAGCAGCCGACAGGGGGGGAATAATTCACCCCTCCACTTT. The encoded protein is CASSRQGGNNSPLHF.

This sequence joins TRBV6-5 and TRBJ1-2; D ambiguous. This CDR3 spans 13 amino acids. The V gene lost 6 bases and the J gene lost 1 base, with 9 bases spanning the gap. Germline V gives CDR1 MNHEY, CDR2 SVGAGI. CDR3 residues: CASRSAGNYGYTF. Written as DNA, the CDR3 is TGTGCCAGCAGGAGTGCGGGTAACTATGGCTACACCTTC.

In this sample, this clonotype turned up many times. The chain combines TRBV10-3 with TRBJ2-5; 7 bases agree with TRBD1. The V gene's germline CDR1 is ENHRY and CDR2 SYGVKD. V dropped 5 bases and J dropped 2; count of bases not matched to a gene: 2. CDR3 length: 13 amino acids. The CDR3 DNA reads TGTGCCATCAGTCCGGGACAGCAAGAGACCCAGTACTTC. Its protein is CAISPGQQETQYF.

This clonotype was seen at least ten times. This sequence joins TRBV28 and TRBJ2-7; D not certain. CDR1 is MDHEN, CDR2 SYDVKM, per germline. The CDR3 spans 14 residues. V was pared by 6 bases and J by 1 base, with 13 bases between. The CDR3 spells CASSLKDRSYEQYF. The DNA of the CDR3 is TGTGCCAGCAGCCTTAAAGACCGGTCCTACGAGCAGTACTTC.

This clonotype is labeled as medium-sized. The J gene is TRBJ2-7, the V gene TRBV6-5, with TRBD1 as a possible D gene (6 bases). Trimming shortened V by 2 bases and J by 4 bases, and 12 bases separated the two germline ends. Germline values: CDR1 MNHEY, CDR2 SVGAGI. This CDR3 contains 14 residues. As DNA, the CDR3 is TGTGCCAGCAGTTACAGCTGGACAGTGTACGAGCAGTACTTC. It is translated as CASSYSWTVYEQYF.

This clonotype has at least ten counts. V and J are TRBV20-1 and TRBJ1-5; D uncertain. This CDR3 region has 12 residues. Germline loops: CDR1 DFQATT, CDR2 SNEGSKA (reference sequence). Trimming removed 3 bases at V and 4 bases at J, with 7 bases between. CDR3: CSASGENQPQHF. CDR3 nucleotides: TGCAGTGCTAGCGGAGAAAATCAGCCCCAGCATTTT.

The sample holds many counts of this clonotype. The chain has TRBV28 and TRBJ2-4; possibly TRBD1 for D (5 bases). This CDR3 comprises 12 residues. V lost 7 bases, J lost 7 bases, and 11 bases lay in between. Looked up from germline, CDR1 is MDHEN and CDR2 is SYDVKM. Written as DNA, the CDR3 is TGTGCCAGCAAGGGGATTTGGAACATTCAGTACTTC. The encoded protein is CASKGIWNIQYF.

This clonotype has ten or more counts. The rearrangement joins TRBV27 to TRBJ2-5; D is unclear. Germline V gene data show CDR1 as MNHEY and CDR2 as SMNVEV (reference sequence). V lost 4 bases and J lost 5, with 11 bases in between. This CDR3 spans 13 amino acids. The CDR3 here is CASSWARRETQYF. Written as DNA, the CDR3 is TGTGCCAGCAGTTGGGCCAGAAGGGAGACCCAGTACTTC.

This clonotype has at least ten counts. The chain uses TRBV4-1 and TRBJ1-2, with D possibly matching TRBD1 (6 bases). Trimming left V 3 bases short and J 12 bases short, with 23 bases between. This CDR3 region has 15 residues. CDR1 MGHRA and CDR2 YSYEKL come from the germline V gene. The CDR3 DNA sequence: TGCGCCAGCAGCCACCCTCCCCAGGGGCGAGTCTATCACACCTTC. Its protein is CASSHPPQGRVYHTF.

This clonotype has a handful of counts. The J gene is TRBJ1-3, the V gene TRBV5-6, with D perhaps matching TRBD1 (5 bases). V lost 3 bases and J lost 0, with 13 bases in between. Germline V gene lookup returns CDR1 SGHDT and CDR2 YYEEEE. The CDR3 totals 16 residues. CDR3 DNA: TGTGCCAGCAGCTCCGGGGCGAGAATCTCTGGAAACACCATATATTTT. Protein product: CASSSGARISGNTIYF.

This clonotype was detected ten times or more. The chain joins TRBV5-1 to TRBJ2-2; 8 bases map to TRBD2. Per the germline V gene, CDR1 is SGHRS and CDR2 is YFSETQ. CDR3 length: 17 amino acids. Trimming took 6 bases from V and 0 from J; bases not matched to a gene: 10. The CDR3 DNA follows: TGCGCCAGCACCCTATCTACTAGCGGAGCGAACACCGGGGAGCTGTTTTTT. The encoded protein is CASTLSTSGANTGELFF.

This clonotype was counted ten times or more. The V gene is TRBV2, the J gene TRBJ2-7; 11 bases are shared with TRBD2. The germline CDR1 and CDR2 sequences are SNHLY and FYNNEI. CDR3 length: 15 residues. Trimming cost V 7 bases and J 3 bases; bases outside gene matches: 8. DNA of the CDR3: TGTGCCAGCACCGCGACTAGCGGGATAGGCTACGAGCAGTACTTC. As protein: CASTATSGIGYEQYF.

This clonotype was seen at least ten times. The J gene is TRBJ1-2, the V gene TRBV6-1; D call uncertain. CDR1 MNHNS and CDR2 SASEGT come from the germline V gene. This CDR3 is built from 15 residues. Trimming shortened V by 0 bases and J by 1 base, and 9 bases separated the two germline ends. CDR3 loop: CASSEAAANNYGYTF. The DNA for the CDR3 is TGTGCCAGCAGTGAAGCTGCAGCCAATAACTATGGCTACACCTTC.